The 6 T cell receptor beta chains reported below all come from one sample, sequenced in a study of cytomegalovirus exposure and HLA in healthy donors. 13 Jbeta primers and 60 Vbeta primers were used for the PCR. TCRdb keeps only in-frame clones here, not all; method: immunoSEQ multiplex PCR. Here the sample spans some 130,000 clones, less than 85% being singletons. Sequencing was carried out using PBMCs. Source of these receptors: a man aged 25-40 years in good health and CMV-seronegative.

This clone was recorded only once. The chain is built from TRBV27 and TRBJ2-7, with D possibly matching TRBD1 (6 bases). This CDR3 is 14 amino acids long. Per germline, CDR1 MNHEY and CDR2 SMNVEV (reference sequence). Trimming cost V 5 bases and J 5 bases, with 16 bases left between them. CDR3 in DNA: TGTGCCAGCAGTCTAACAGGGTATAGGAACGAGCAGTACTTC. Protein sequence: CASSLTGYRNEQYF.

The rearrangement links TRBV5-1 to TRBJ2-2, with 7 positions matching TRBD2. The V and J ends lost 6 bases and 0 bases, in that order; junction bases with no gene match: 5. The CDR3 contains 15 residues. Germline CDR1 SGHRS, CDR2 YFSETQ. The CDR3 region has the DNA TGCGCCAGCACGCCTAGCGGATCGAACACCGGGGAGCTGTTTTTT. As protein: CASTPSGSNTGELFF.

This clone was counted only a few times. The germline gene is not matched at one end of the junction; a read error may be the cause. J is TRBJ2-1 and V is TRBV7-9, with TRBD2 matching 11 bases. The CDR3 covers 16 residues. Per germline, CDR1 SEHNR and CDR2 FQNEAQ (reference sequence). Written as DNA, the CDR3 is TGTTCCAGCAGACGTAGCGGGAGGGCCGGCTACAATGAGCAGTTCTTC. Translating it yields CSSRRSGRAGYNEQFF. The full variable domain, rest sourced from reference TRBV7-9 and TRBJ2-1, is DTGVSQNPRHKITKRGQNVTFRCDPISEHNRLYWYRQTLGQGPEFLTYFQNEAQLEKSRLLSDRFSAERPKGSFSTLEIQRTEQGDSAMYLCSSRRSGRAGYNEQFFGPGTRLTVL.

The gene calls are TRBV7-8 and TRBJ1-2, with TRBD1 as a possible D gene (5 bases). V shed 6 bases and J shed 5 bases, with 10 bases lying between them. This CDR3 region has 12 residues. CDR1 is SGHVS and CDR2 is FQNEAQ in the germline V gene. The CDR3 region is CASREGTYGYTF. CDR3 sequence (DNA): TGTGCCAGCAGGGAAGGGACTTATGGCTACACCTTC.

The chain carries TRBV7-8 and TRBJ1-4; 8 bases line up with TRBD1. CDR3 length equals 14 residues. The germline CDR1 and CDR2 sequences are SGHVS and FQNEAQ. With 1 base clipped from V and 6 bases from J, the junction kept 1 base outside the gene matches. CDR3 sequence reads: CASSLVTGDEKLFF. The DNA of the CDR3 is TGTGCCAGCAGCTTAGTGACAGGGGATGAAAAACTGTTTTTT. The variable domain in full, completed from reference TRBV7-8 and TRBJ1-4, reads GAGVSQSPRYKVAKRGQDVALRCDPISGHVSLFWYQQALGQGPEFLTYFQNEAQLDKSGLPSDRFFAERPEGSVSTLKIQRTQQEDSAVYLCASSLVTGDEKLFFGSGTQLSVL.

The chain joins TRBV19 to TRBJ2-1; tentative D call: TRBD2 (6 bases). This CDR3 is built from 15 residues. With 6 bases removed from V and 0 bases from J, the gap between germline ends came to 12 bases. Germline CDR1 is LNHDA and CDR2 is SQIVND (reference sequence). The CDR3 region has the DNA TGTGCCAGTAGGGGACTCCTAAGCTCCTACAATGAGCAGTTCTTC. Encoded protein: CASRGLLSSYNEQFF.